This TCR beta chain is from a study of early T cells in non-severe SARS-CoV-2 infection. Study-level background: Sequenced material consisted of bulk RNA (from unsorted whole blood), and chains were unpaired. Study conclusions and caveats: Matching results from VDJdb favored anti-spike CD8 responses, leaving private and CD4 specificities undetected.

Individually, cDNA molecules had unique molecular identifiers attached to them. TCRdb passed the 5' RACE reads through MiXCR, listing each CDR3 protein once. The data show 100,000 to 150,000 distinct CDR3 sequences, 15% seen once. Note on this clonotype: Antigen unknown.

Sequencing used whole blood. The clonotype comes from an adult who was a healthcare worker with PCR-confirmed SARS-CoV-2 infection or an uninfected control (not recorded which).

For the CDR3, the DNA is TGCGCCAGCAGCGGAGGACTAGCGGGGAACGCCTACGAGCAGTACTTC. Translated, it gives CASSGGLAGNAYEQYF. The rearrangement uses TRBV5-1 and TRBJ2-7; 12 bases agree with TRBD2. V trimming: 4 bases; J trimming: 2 bases; junction bases outside the gene matches: 7. CDR1 SGHRS and CDR2 YFSETQ come from the germline V gene. This CDR3 comprises 16 residues.